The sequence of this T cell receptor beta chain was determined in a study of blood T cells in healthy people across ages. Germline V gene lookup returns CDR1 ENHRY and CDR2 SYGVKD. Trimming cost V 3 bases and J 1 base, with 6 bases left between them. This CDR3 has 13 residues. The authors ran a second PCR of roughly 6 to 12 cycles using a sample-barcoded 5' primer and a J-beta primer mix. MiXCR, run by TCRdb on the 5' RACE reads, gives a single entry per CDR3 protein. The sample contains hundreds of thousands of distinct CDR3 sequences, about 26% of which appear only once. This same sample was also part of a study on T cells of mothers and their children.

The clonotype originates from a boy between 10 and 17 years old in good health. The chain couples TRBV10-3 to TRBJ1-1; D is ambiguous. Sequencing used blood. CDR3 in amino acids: CAISDPRNTEAFF. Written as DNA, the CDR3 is TGTGCCATCAGTGACCCACGGAACACTGAAGCTTTCTTT.